The source of this T cell receptor beta chain is a study of T cell repertoires in cytomegalovirus infection. About the study: Used in the study were CMV epitopes, some recently identified and HLA-C-restricted, others well-studied and HLA-B-restricted. Public signatures in TCR beta pointed to CMV infection and matching HLA type. Findings and limits, study-wide: Dominating the ex vivo response were HLA-C-restricted CMV-specific TCR beta clonotypes. The cumulative frequency of public TCR beta families identified carriers of CMV plus the relevant HLA.

TCRdb re-derived calls from the reads in MiXCR, one entry per CDR3 protein. The sample holds 650,000 to 900,000 distinct CDR3 sequences, around a third seen once. Per germline, CDR1 SGHTA and CDR2 FQGNSA. The CDR3 sequence runs 15 residues, both termini included. At least ten counts were recorded for this clonotype. Antigen unknown. Likely a read error: the CDR3 ends without its conserved phenylalanine or tryptophan. The limits of the CDR3 on the DNA are not certain, so only TCRdb's listed CDR3 is given. The clonotype originates from a human donor in good health (CMV status not recorded). Some clones in this sample may be carry-over from other donors' samples. The sequences come from cultured CD8+ T cells from PBMCs, collected from culture after CMV antigen stimulation. The chain has TRBV7-2 and TRBJ2-5; the table's D gene call, TRBD1, was not cross checked with the DNA. The CDR3 reads CASSLVGSLPGHPET.